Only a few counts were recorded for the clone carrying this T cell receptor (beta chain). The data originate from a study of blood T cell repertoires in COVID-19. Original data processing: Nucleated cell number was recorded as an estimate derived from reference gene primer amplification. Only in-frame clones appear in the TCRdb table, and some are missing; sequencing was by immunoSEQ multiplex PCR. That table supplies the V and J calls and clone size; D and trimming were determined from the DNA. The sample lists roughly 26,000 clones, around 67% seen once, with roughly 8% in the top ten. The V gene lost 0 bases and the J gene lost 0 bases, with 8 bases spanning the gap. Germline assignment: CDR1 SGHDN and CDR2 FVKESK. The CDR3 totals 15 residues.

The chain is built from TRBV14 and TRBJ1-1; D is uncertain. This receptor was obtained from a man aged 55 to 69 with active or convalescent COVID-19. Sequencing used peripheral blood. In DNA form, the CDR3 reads TGTGCCAGCAGCCAAGATTGGCCCTTGAACACTGAAGCTTTCTTT. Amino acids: CASSQDWPLNTEAFF.